This TCR beta chain was sequenced for a study of T cell changes during pregnancy in multiple sclerosis. Germline CDR1 reads SEHNR; CDR2 reads FQNEAQ (reference sequence). Trimming pared 8 bases from V and 3 bases from J, leaving 19 bases between. The CDR3 is 15 residues long. Produced via immunoSEQ multiplex PCR; TCRdb's table is partial and in-frame only. The sample contains about 41,000 clones, roughly 88% of which appear only once. This chain uses TRBV7-9 with TRBJ1-1; tentative D call: TRBD1 (6 bases). The sample consisted of CD8+ T cells from peripheral blood mononuclear cells, taken in the first trimester of pregnancy. The clonotype was recovered from a female donor with multiple sclerosis, enrolled in a pregnancy study. CDR3 sequence (DNA): TGTGCCAGCGGGATTACCCGGACAGTTTACACTGAAGCTTTCTTT. Translated: CASGITRTVYTEAFF. Combining the CDR3 with reference TRBV7-9 and TRBJ1-1 gives the whole variable domain DTGVSQNPRHKITKRGQNVTFRCDPISEHNRLYWYRQTLGQGPEFLTYFQNEAQLEKSRLLSDRFSAERPKGSFSTLEIQRTEQGDSAMYLCASGITRTVYTEAFFGQGTRLTVV.